This paragraph reports one T cell receptor beta chain. Its specific antigen is unknown. No per-base quality is available; no much larger clone lies one base away. The CDR3 measures 13 amino acids from cysteine to phenylalanine. Kept here is only the CDR3 DNA, which spans 39 bases and is read in frame from base 1. V and J lose 4 bases and 3 bases, and a span of 9 bases separates them. The germline V gene gives CDR1 as KGHSH and CDR2 as LQKENI. Using the deep immunoSEQ assay, multiplex PCR amplified TCR CDR3 regions from genomic DNA. Genomic DNA extracted from each cell subset was distributed evenly over all wells of several immunoSEQ 96-well plates, and each plate served as one replicate. For sorted subsets, 200 to 250 ng of genomic DNA, equivalent to about 30,000 T cell genomes, went into each replicate PCR. Purified libraries were measured with a Qubit 3.0 fluorometer, size-checked on a Bioanalyzer 2100, and measured again with the KAPA Library Quantification kit. Every immunoSEQ 96-well plate was sequenced on a separate single-read 150-cycle Illumina NextSeq 550 flow cell. The published analysis was carried out like this. Because the immunoSEQ output included only junctional sequences and no quality scores, the filtering could not be the same as the filtering used for full-length reads. Sequences were annotated with PyIR, a Python wrapper for IgBLAST v1.9, using IMGT germline references to assign V/J genes and CDR3. Reads with weak V/J assignments (E-value above 1e-6), missing CDR3, stop codons, out-of-frame junctions, or ambiguous translated residues were removed. A V3J clonotype was defined by an identical inferred V gene, J gene, and CDR3 amino acid sequence. The percentage overlap between two repertoires was calculated by dividing the number of shared unique clonotypes by the size of the smaller repertoire. Three approaches were used to assess repertoire richness: RTK rarefaction, the Chao1 estimator, and Recon v2.1 estimates of unobserved clonotypes. For all TCRbeta clonotypes obtained by the gDNA method from a few donors, generation probabilities were computed with OLGA. The table was pulled from immuneACCESS by TCRdb, which kept in-frame rearrangements only. Such tables lose some clones; where checked, under half of the loss comes from unresolved V genes, and the rest has no known cause. From that table come the V and J calls and clone size; the DNA was used to work out D and trimming. The sample table lists roughly 640,000 clones, roughly 97% of them with a count of one. The leading ten clones occupy 0.045% to 0.06% of the sample.

The donors were healthy, HIV-negative adults with no recently reported acute infections or vaccinations. Every donor was a Caucasian adult residing in Nashville, Tennessee, USA. CD4+ T cells were enriched by magnetic negative selection, after which naive cells were positively selected on CD45RA and the negative fraction was taken as the memory subset. Blood was obtained by leukapheresis, after which PBMCs were separated by Ficoll-Histopaque density gradient centrifugation and cryopreserved in liquid nitrogen vapor phase. Analytical flow cytometry was used to check the purity and quantity of every magnetically sorted T cell population. From each sorted fraction, genomic DNA was isolated and quantified by UV absorbance on a Nanodrop 2000c. The data are from a study of shared clonotypes between healthy human individuals (TCRdb year 2020). A note on the overall study: The cohort included three men and two women between 18 and 49 years of age. Per donor, leukapheresis produced somewhere between about 0.85 and 8.9 billion PBMCs. To estimate repertoire size and how much clonotypes are shared between individuals, the study performed deep sequencing of blood TCR repertoires from roughly five healthy adults. Libraries were prepared and TCR repertoires were sequenced by different laboratories using diverse techniques, in order to increase sequencing depth and limit assay-specific biases. For each donor, three plates each were used for CD4 naive and CD4 memory, two plates were used for CD8 naive, and one plate was used for CD8 memory. General findings and caveats noted by the study authors: The small number of donors limited the genetic and exposure-history diversity represented. Only blood was sampled, and tissue TCR repertoires likely differ from those in blood. Pairwise subsampling indicated that sequencing depth was expected to affect the degree of clonotype sharing among donors. Sharing across a few donors was observed for around 5% of naive CD4, under 4% of naive CD8, 2% to 2.5% of memory CD4, and about 0.38% of memory CD8 clonotypes. Even with the large sequencing depth, rarefaction of the sorted-subset datasets indicated that sequencing was incomplete. Naive subsets generally had larger estimated clonotype richness than memory subsets did. Higher generation probabilities were observed for clonotypes shared by all four sorted-subset donors than for non-shared clonotypes.

The sequenced sample consisted of naive CD4+ T cells sorted from blood. What this sample's cell subset or site label stands for: CD45RA+ positively selected. The chain is made from TRBV18 and TRBJ1-1, with a weak D call of TRBD1 (5 bases match). The sequence was collected from a woman aged 25-40 years in good health. The encoded CDR3 is CASSQGEDTEAFF. The DNA sequence is TGTGCCAGCTCACAAGGGGAGGACACTGAAGCTTTCTTT.